This is a list of T cell receptor beta chains from one sample in a study of shared clonotypes between healthy human individuals. Assay used: immunoSEQ multiplex PCR; TCRdb lists only in-frame clones, some missing. Of hundreds of thousands of clones in the sample, 80% to 95% were seen once. Source material: naive CD8+ T cells sorted from blood. These receptors were collected from a man aged 25 to 40 in good health. The CDR3 runs from the conserved cysteine through the conserved F or W. D genes are given only for firm matches. The listing skips clone size in some rows; elsewhere it reads once, few, many or a size class.

D gene	clone size	V gene	J gene	CDR3 protein	CDR3 DNA
-	-	TRBV7-9	TRBJ2-7	CASSLASTYEQYF	TGTGCCAGCAGCTTAGCGAGCACCTACGAGCAGTACTTC
-	-	TRBV7-6	TRBJ2-5	CASSSDVGQETQYF	TGTGCCAGCAGTTCGGACGTCGGGCAAGAGACCCAGTACTTC
TRBD1	-	TRBV6-1	TRBJ2-7	CASRGGQATYEQYF	TGTGCCAGCAGGGGGGGACAGGCCACCTACGAGCAGTACTTC
TRBD1	-	TRBV4-1	TRBJ1-3	CASSQDGTGFPNTIYF	TGCGCCAGCAGCCAAGATGGGACAGGGTTTCCGAACACCATATATTTT
-	-	TRBV11-2	TRBJ2-1	CASSLPQSYNEQFF	TGTGCCAGCAGCTTACCACAGAGCTACAATGAGCAGTTCTTC
TRBD2	-	TRBV7-2	TRBJ2-6	CASSPSGPSSGANVLTF	TGTGCCAGCAGCCCTAGCGGGCCTAGCTCTGGGGCCAACGTCCTGACTTTC
TRBD2	-	TRBV5-1	TRBJ2-7	CASSLEAGGSYEQYF	TGCGCCAGCAGCTTGGAAGCGGGAGGATCCTACGAGCAGTACTTC
TRBD2	-	TRBV9	TRBJ2-7	CASSPGGVSYEQYF	TGTGCCAGCAGCCCGGGGGGGGTTTCCTACGAGCAGTACTTC
-	-	TRBV9	TRBJ2-7	CASSPGGFSYEQYF	TGTGCCAGCAGCCCCGGGGGCTTCTCCTACGAGCAGTACTTC
-	-	TRBV11-2	TRBJ2-7	CASSPQAGPYEQYF	TGTGCCAGCAGCCCCCAAGCGGGTCCCTACGAGCAGTACTTC
-	-	TRBV7-9	TRBJ2-7	CASSSGVATYEQYF	TGTGCCAGCAGCTCGGGGGTAGCGACCTACGAGCAGTACTTC
TRBD1	-	TRBV27	TRBJ2-7	CASSYSTGESSYEQYF	TGTGCCAGCAGTTACTCCACAGGGGAATCCTCCTACGAGCAGTACTTC
TRBD2	-	TRBV27	TRBJ2-7	CASSSGTSGSSEQYF	TGTGCCAGCAGTTCCGGGACTAGCGGGAGCTCCGAGCAGTACTTC
-	-	TRBV29-1	TRBJ2-7	CSVVRGLEQYF	TGCAGCGTTGTACGGGGACTCGAGCAGTACTTC
TRBD1	-	TRBV10-3	TRBJ2-7	CAIRVEGQGGLYEQYF	TGTGCCATCAGGGTCGAGGGACAGGGGGGTTTGTACGAGCAGTACTTC
TRBD1	once	TRBV7-9	TRBJ2-3	CASSLSGTGWTDTQYF	TGTGCCAGCAGCTTATCAGGGACAGGGTGGACAGATACGCAGTATTTT
-	-	TRBV25-1	TRBJ2-3	CASSEFEQGPTDTQYF	TGTGCCAGCAGTGAATTTGAACAGGGCCCCACAGATACGCAGTATTTT
-	-	TRBV5-4	TRBJ2-7	CASTDANSYEQYF	TGTGCCAGCACCGATGCTAACTCCTACGAGCAGTACTTC
TRBD1	-	TRBV7-9	TRBJ1-1	CASSPNDRVENTEAFF	TGTGCCAGCAGCCCTAACGACAGGGTGGAGAACACTGAAGCTTTCTTT
-	-	TRBV28	TRBJ2-3	CASSSRQDHTDTQYF	TGTGCCAGCAGTTCTCGACAGGACCACACAGATACGCAGTATTTT
-	-	TRBV20-1	TRBJ2-1	CSASLAEQFF	TGCAGTGCTAGTCTTGCTGAGCAGTTCTTC
-	-	TRBV21-1	TRBJ2-2	CASSKAASPQLRESNTGELFF	TGTGCCAGCAGCAAGGCTGCCTCCCCCCAGTTGAGGGAGTCGAACACCGGGGAGCTGTTTTTT
-	once	TRBV9	TRBJ2-2	CASSDQTGVIAGELFF	TGTGCCAGCAGCGACCAAACAGGAGTCATCGCCGGGGAGCTGTTTTTT
TRBD1	-	TRBV10-2	TRBJ1-4	CASSVRVTGGWLLFF	TGCGCCAGCTCCGTGAGAGTGACAGGGGGTTGGTTACTGTTTTTT
-	-	TRBV27	TRBJ1-4	CASSFSGGGNEKLFF	TGTGCCAGCAGTTTTAGTGGGGGAGGTAATGAAAAACTGTTTTTT
TRBD1	-	TRBV29-1	TRBJ2-1	CSAEGQGGRSYNEQFF	TGCAGCGCTGAGGGACAGGGAGGGAGATCCTACAATGAGCAGTTCTTC
-	-	TRBV28	TRBJ2-3	CASSPRDRSTDTQYF	TGTGCCAGCAGTCCTCGGGACCGAAGCACAGATACGCAGTATTTT
-	once	TRBV6-4	TRBJ2-5	CASGGPGETQYF	TGTGCCAGCGGCGGCCCCGGAGAGACCCAGTACTTC
-	once	TRBV11-2	TRBJ2-7	CASSLGNSYEQYF	TGTGCCAGCAGCTTGGGCAACTCCTACGAGCAGTACTTC
-	-	TRBV21-1	TRBJ1-5	CASSGVKGDSNQPQHF	TGTGCCAGCAGCGGCGTGAAAGGGGACAGCAATCAGCCCCAGCATTTT
-	once	TRBV5-4	TRBJ2-1	CASSLGLGAMGNEQFF	TGTGCCAGCAGCTTGGGGCTCGGGGCCATGGGAAATGAGCAGTTCTTC
TRBD2	-	TRBV7-3	TRBJ2-1	CASSLEGSGSNNEQFF	TGTGCCAGCAGCTTAGAAGGTAGCGGGAGCAACAATGAGCAGTTCTTC
TRBD2	-	TRBV7-9	TRBJ2-1	CASSGPGTSAYNEQFF	TGTGCCAGCAGCGGCCCCGGGACTAGCGCCTACAATGAGCAGTTCTTC
TRBD2	-	TRBV2	TRBJ2-7	CASSQRGDYEQYF	TGTGCCAGCTCCCAGCGGGGGGACTACGAGCAGTACTTC
TRBD1	-	TRBV7-9	TRBJ2-7	CASSPLGQDLLGYEQYF	TGTGCCAGCAGTCCCCTGGGACAGGACTTACTTGGGTACGAGCAGTACTTC